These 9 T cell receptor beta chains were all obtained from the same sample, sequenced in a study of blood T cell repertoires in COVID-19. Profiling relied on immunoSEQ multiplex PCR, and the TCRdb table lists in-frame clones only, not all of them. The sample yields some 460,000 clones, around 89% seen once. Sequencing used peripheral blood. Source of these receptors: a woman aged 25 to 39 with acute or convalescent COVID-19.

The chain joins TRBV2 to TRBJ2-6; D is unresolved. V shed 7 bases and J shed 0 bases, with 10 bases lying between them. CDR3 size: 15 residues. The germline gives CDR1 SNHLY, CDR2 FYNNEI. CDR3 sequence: CASTEQLSGANVLTF. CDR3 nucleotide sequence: TGTGCCAGCACCGAACAGCTCTCTGGGGCCAACGTCCTGACTTTC.

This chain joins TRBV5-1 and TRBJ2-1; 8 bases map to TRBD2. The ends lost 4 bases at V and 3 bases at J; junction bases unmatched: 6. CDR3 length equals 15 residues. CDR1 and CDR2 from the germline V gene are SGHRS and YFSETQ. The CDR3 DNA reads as TGCGCCAGCAGCATTAGCGGGGCGGTCTACAATGAGCAGTTCTTC. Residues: CASSISGAVYNEQFF. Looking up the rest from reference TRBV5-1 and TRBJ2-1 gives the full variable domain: KAGVTQTPRYLIKTRGQQVTLSCSPISGHRSVSWYQQTPGQGLQFLFEYFSETQRNKGNFPGRFSGRQFSNSRSEMNVSTLELGDSALYLCASSISGAVYNEQFFGPGTRLTVL.

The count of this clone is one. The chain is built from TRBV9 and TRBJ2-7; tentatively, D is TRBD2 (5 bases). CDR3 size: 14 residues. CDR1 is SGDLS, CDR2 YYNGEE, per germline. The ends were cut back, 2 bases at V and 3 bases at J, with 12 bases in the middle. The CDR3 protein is CASSVRGVGYEQYF. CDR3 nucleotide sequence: TGTGCCAGCAGCGTTCGGGGTGTAGGCTACGAGCAGTACTTC.

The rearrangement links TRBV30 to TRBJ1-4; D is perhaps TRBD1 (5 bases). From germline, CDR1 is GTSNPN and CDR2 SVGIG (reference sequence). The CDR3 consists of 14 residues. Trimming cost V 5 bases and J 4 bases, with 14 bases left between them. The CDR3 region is CAWGHGQVNEKLFF. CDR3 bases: TGTGCCTGGGGACATGGGCAGGTTAATGAAAAACTGTTTTTT.

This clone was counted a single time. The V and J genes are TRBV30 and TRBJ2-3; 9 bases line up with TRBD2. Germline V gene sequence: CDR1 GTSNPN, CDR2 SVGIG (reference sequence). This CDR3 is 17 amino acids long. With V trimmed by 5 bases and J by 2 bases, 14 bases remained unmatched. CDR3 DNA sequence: TGTGCCTGGGCTAGCGGGGCCCCACCAAATTTCACAGATACGCAGTATTTT. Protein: CAWASGAPPNFTDTQYF.

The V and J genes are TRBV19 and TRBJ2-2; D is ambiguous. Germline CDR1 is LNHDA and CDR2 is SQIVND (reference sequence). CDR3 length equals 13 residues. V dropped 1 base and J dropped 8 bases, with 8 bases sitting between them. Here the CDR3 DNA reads TGTGCCAGTAGTATAGTAAGCGTTGGGGAGCTGTTTTTT. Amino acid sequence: CASSIVSVGELFF.

CDR3 DNA sequence: TGTGCCAGCAGGGCTCTTGCTAATTCACCCCTCCACTTT. Protein: CASRALANSPLHF. The chain recombines TRBV11-1 with TRBJ1-6; D call uncertain. Per the germline V gene, CDR1 is SGHAT and CDR2 is FQDESV (reference sequence). The ends were cut back, 6 bases at V and 6 bases at J, with 9 bases in the middle. CDR3 length equals 13 residues.

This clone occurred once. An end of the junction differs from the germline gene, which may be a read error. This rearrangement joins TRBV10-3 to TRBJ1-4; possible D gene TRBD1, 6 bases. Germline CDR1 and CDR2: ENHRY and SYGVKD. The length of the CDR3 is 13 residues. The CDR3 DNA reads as TGTGCCATCAAGGCAGGGGCTAAGGAAAAACTGTTTTTT. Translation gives CAIKAGAKEKLFF.

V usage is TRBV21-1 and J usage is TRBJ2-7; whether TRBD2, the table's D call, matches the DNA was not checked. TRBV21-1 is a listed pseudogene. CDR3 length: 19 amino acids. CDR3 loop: CASSKDWGPSGGFVYEQYF. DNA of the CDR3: TGTGCCAGCAGCAAAGACTGGGGACCTAGCGGGGGGTTCGTGTACGAGCAGTACTTC.